This T cell receptor (beta chain) was identified in a study of Graves' ophthalmopathy and Graves' hyperthyroidism. Deletions cut 4 bases from V and 7 bases from J, with 11 bases between. Germline CDR1 is SQVTM and CDR2 is ANQGSEA. This CDR3 spans 11 amino acids. As the template, RNA transcripts were used to amplify TCR beta CDR3 regions. After a first-round RT-PCR with HTBI primers, a second-round multiplex PCR was run. In TCRdb, the multiplex PCR reads were re-called with MiXCR into one record per CDR3 protein. The sample has 400,000 or so distinct CDR3 sequences; about a sixth are singletons. This clonotype was seen ten or more times.

The sequenced material came from peripheral blood. The V call is TRBV29-1, the J call TRBJ2-7; D is undetermined. The source of this sequence is an adult woman with stable Graves' hyperthyroidism. CDR3 nucleotide sequence: TGCAGCGTTGGGGTTTTGGGAGAGCAGTACTTC. It yields the protein CSVGVLGEQYF.